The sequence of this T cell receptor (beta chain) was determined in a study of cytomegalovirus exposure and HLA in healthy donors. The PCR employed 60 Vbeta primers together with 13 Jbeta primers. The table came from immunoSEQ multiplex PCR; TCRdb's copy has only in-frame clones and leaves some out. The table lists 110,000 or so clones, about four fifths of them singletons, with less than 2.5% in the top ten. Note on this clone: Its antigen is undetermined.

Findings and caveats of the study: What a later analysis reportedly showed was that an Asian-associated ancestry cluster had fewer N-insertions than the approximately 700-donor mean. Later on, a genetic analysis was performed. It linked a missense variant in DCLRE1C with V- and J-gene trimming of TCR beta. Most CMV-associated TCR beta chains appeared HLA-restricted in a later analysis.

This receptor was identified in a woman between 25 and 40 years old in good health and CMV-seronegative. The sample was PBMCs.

The CDR3 DNA reads TGCGCCAGCAGCGAGAGGACAGGGACCACTGAAGCTTTCTTT. Amino acids: CASSERTGTTEAFF. The J gene is TRBJ1-1, the V gene TRBV5-1; 8 nucleotides align to TRBD1. Germline CDR1 SGHRS, CDR2 YFSETQ. The V gene end was trimmed by 4 bases and the J gene end by 4 bases; junction bases not matched to a gene: 6. This CDR3 spans 14 amino acids.